This TCR beta chain originates from a study of vaccination and CD4 T cells after COVID-19 (dated by TCRdb to the early 2020s). At the level of the whole study: Every convalescent patient had a positive nasal swab PCR test for SARS-CoV-2, with mild disease in roughly nine patients and severe disease in one. Post-vaccine blood samples were taken a median of around 70 days after the second vaccine dose, with a range of 14 to 241 days. In over 8 COVID-19 convalescent patients and a handful of infection-naive healthy vaccine recipients, the spike-specific CD4+ TCR repertoire before mRNA vaccination was compared with the repertoire after mRNA vaccination. The convalescent cohort included six males and four females, with two Hispanic individuals, seven Caucasians, two Asians and one multiracial person. Each participant got two doses of either the Pfizer-BioNTech BNT162b2 vaccine (n=8) or the Moderna mRNA-1273 vaccine (n=2). Post-COVID blood samples from convalescent patients were collected a median of around 100 days after diagnosis, with a range of roughly 35 to 180 days. In control cultures, a CEFX viral epitope pool was used as positive control, an HIV-1 Nef peptide pool was used as negative control, or no peptide was added. For stimulating the cultures, overlapping spike peptide pools were used, derived from SARS-CoV-2 as well as from the common cold coronaviruses HCoV-NL63, HCoV-OC43 and HCoV-229E.

As to this clonotype: This receptor's antigen is unknown. No per-base quality is available; no much larger clone lies one base away.

The library was built by means of PCR. TCR sequencing of DNA from cultured CD4+ T cells used the Oncomine TCR Beta short-read assay at the Johns Hopkins FTIC core. The QIAamp micro DNA kit was used to extract genomic DNA from the cultured CD4+ T cells. The Oncomine TCR Beta libraries from cultured CD4+ T cells were pooled using unique dual indexes and then sequenced on an Illumina iSeq 100. The authors processed their data as follows. Non-productive sequences were removed, and CDR3s not starting with C, not ending with F or W, or shorter than 7 amino acids were discarded. Antigen-specific clonotypes were identified using the MANAFEST web application through comparison of peptide-stimulated wells with reference and other culture wells. An FDR below 0.05, an odds ratio above 5, and a productive frequency above 0.1% in at least two of three replicate wells were required for clones to be considered positive. A clonotype was classed as cross-reactive if the clonotype showed significant expansion both in SARS-CoV-2 spike wells and in at least one common cold coronavirus spike condition. Using R version 3.6.1, CDR3 homology was evaluated through Levenshtein distances (stringdist) along with unrooted phylogenetic trees (ape). The public reads were reprocessed in TCRdb via fastp at Q25 and MiXCR, keeping in-frame beta chains. Duplicate CDR3 protein sequences are folded into a single record with the most common DNA and genes. TCRdb, rather than the study authors, made the V and J calls. The sample records about 15,000 distinct CDR3 sequences, around 70% of which are singletons. The top ten constitute about 4.6% of the sample.

On the study overall, not on this receptor specifically: Only a relatively small number of convalescent patients were included in the study, and early timepoints following natural infection were not analyzed. The median count of SARS-CoV-2-reactive clonotypes went up from 21 after infection to about 40 after vaccination, although the change was not significant. In convalescent patients, a median around 85% of post-vaccine SARS-CoV-2-reactive clones were detected only after vaccination, and vaccine-specific priming was suggested by this finding. Of the vaccine-specific clones found in convalescent patients, nearly all (304 of 307) were mono-reactive for SARS-CoV-2 spike instead of being cross-reactive with common cold coronaviruses.

What this sample's treatment or condition label stands for: roughly 11-day PBMC culture with coronavirus spike peptide pools or control peptides (ViraFEST assay). The ViraFEST assay was used in the study, in which antigen-specific T cells were expanded with peptide pools and expanded clonotypes were subsequently identified by TCR sequencing. The convalescent patients' positive SARS-CoV-2 PCR tests were from March to December 2020, which was before the Alpha, Beta and Delta variants emerged in the United States. Each well held 2 million to 2.5 million PBMCs cultured with about 9.8 ug/ml peptide pools in IMDM containing 5% human AB serum and 9.5 to 10 IU/ml IL-2. On days 3 and 7, half of the culture medium was replaced with fresh IL-2-containing medium. After ten to eleven days of culture, CD4+ T cells were isolated by negative selection using the EasySep CD4+ T cell isolation kit. Ficoll-Paque Plus gradient centrifugation was used to isolate PBMCs from whole blood, and the isolated PBMCs were then either used fresh or cryopreserved at -140C. In general, triplicate wells were set up for every culture condition.

Trimming takes 8 bases off V and 3 bases off J; junction bases not matched to a gene: 9. From a lookup of the germline V gene, CDR1 and CDR2 are LGHNA and YNFKEQ. The CDR3 covers 14 residues, taking in both the cysteine and the phenylalanine. Left in the record is the CDR3 DNA by itself, 42 bases read in frame from the first base. The receptor comes from a human donor who had recovered from COVID-19. The receptor chain draws on TRBV4-2 and TRBJ2-5, with TRBD2 identical over 7 junction bases. Sequenced material: CD4+ T cells from blood, cultured in vitro. The sequenced DNA is TGTGCCAGCTCCCGACTAGCCGGTAAAGAGACCCAGTACTTC. Its protein reads: CASSRLAGKETQYF.